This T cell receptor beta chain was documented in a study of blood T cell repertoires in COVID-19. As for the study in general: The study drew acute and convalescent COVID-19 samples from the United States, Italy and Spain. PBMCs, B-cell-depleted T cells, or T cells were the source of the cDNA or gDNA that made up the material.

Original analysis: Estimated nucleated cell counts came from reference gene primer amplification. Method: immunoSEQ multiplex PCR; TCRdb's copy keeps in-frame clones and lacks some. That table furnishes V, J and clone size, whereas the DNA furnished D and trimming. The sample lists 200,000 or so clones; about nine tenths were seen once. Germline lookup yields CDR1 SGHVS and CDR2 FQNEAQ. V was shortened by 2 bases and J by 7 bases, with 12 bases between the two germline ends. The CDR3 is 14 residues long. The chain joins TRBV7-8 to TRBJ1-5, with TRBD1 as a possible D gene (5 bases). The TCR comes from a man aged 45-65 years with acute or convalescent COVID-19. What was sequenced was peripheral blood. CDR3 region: CASSLTEGTQPQHF. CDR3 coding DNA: TGTGCCAGCAGCTTAACGGAGGGGACGCAGCCCCAGCATTTT. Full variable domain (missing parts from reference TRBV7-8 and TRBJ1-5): GAGVSQSPRYKVAKRGQDVALRCDPISGHVSLFWYQQALGQGPEFLTYFQNEAQLDKSGLPSDRFFAERPEGSVSTLKIQRTQQEDSAVYLCASSLTEGTQPQHFGDGTRLSIL.